The next 9 T cell receptor beta chains were all read from a single sample in a study of memory CD4+ T cells and cytomegalovirus serostatus. Single viable CD3+CD4+CD8-CD45RO+ cells were sorted as the memory CD4+ T cells. Measured with immunoSEQ multiplex PCR; TCRdb has only the in-frame clones, and not every one. The table records some 66,000 clones, about 78% of them present only once. The sequenced sample consisted of memory CD4+ T cells from blood. The receptors shown here come from an adult in good health and CMV-seropositive.

V gene TRBV5-1 combines with J gene TRBJ2-1; tentative D call: TRBD2 (6 bases). The V end was cut by 3 bases, the J end by 5 bases, with 15 bases between. Per the germline V gene, CDR1 is SGHRS and CDR2 is YFSETQ. The CDR3 sequence is 15 residues long. CDR3 in DNA: TGCGCCAGCAGCTGGGCGGGATCGGGAGACAATGAGCAGTTCTTC. Its translation is CASSWAGSGDNEQFF.

V is TRBV10-3 and J is TRBJ1-1, with 9 bases aligning to TRBD1. Losses at the gene ends were 6 bases for V and 1 base for J; bases not matched to a gene: 0. Looked up from germline, CDR1 is ENHRY and CDR2 is SYGVKD. The CDR3 extends over 13 amino acids. In DNA form, the CDR3 reads TGTGCCATCAGACAGGGGGCGAACACTGAAGCTTTCTTT. Its protein product is CAIRQGANTEAFF.

The CDR3: CATSRQNSGILNQPQHF. The CDR3 nucleotides are TGTGCCACCAGCAGACAGAACTCCGGGATCCTCAATCAGCCCCAGCATTTT. This sequence joins TRBV15 and TRBJ1-5, with D unclear. Trimming took 2 bases from V and 3 from J, leaving 17 bases between them. Germline V gene data show CDR1 as LNHNV and CDR2 as YYDKDF (reference sequence). This CDR3 is built from 17 residues.

The chain has TRBV28 and TRBJ1-1; perhaps TRBD1 as D (5 bases). This CDR3 comprises 16 residues. Germline V CDR1 and CDR2: MDHEN, SYDVKM. The V end lost 7 bases, the J end lost 1 base, and 19 bases lay between the germline ends. The CDR3 DNA follows: TGTGCCAGCATCCCTCCGGGGGGGAAGAGGAACACTGAAGCTTTCTTT. Protein product: CASIPPGGKRNTEAFF.

The rearrangement links TRBV7-2 to TRBJ2-5; D remains unclear. The CDR3 covers 15 residues. Germline V gene data show CDR1 as SGHTA and CDR2 as FQGNSA. V was trimmed by 0 bases and J by 2 bases, leaving 10 bases between them. The CDR3, as DNA: TGTGCCAGCAGCTTAGCTAGGAGCCCTCAAGAGACCCAGTACTTC. It yields the protein CASSLARSPQETQYF.

The chain couples TRBV15 to TRBJ2-5; 7 positions match TRBD2. The CDR3 runs 14 residues. Unmatched junction bases numbered 9, after V lost 6 bases and J lost 5 bases. CDR1 and CDR2 from the germline V gene are LNHNV and YYDKDF (reference sequence). CDR3 protein: CATSGGVRAETQYF. CDR3 DNA sequence: TGTGCCACCAGTGGGGGGGTCAGGGCGGAGACCCAGTACTTC.

A word on this clone: Distinct nucleotide sequences in the sample also encode this CDR3. The V call is TRBV19, the J call TRBJ1-1; maybe TRBD1 (5 bases). This CDR3 has 14 residues. V lost 3 bases and J lost 0, with 8 bases in between. Looked up from germline, CDR1 is LNHDA and CDR2 is SQIVND (reference sequence). CDR3 in amino acids: CASSIPGLNTEAFF. CDR3 DNA: TGTGCCAGTAGTATTCCGGGACTGAACACTGAAGCTTTCTTT.

This chain joins TRBV6-1 and TRBJ1-2; 9 bases are a match to TRBD1. This CDR3 has 14 amino acids. V dropped 7 bases and J dropped 4; count of bases not matched to a gene: 7. CDR1 and CDR2 (germline): MNHNS, SASEGT. The CDR3 loop reads CASMDRGVSYGYTF. In DNA, the CDR3 is TGTGCCAGCATGGACAGGGGCGTAAGCTATGGCTACACCTTC.

The chain recombines TRBV28 with TRBJ1-1; D unresolved. The CDR3 spans 11 residues. Germline V gene data show CDR1 as MDHEN and CDR2 as SYDVKM. V lost 6 bases, J lost 6 bases, and 8 bases lay in between. The CDR3 spells CASRRLAEAFF. The CDR3 DNA is TGTGCCAGCAGACGACTGGCTGAAGCTTTCTTT.